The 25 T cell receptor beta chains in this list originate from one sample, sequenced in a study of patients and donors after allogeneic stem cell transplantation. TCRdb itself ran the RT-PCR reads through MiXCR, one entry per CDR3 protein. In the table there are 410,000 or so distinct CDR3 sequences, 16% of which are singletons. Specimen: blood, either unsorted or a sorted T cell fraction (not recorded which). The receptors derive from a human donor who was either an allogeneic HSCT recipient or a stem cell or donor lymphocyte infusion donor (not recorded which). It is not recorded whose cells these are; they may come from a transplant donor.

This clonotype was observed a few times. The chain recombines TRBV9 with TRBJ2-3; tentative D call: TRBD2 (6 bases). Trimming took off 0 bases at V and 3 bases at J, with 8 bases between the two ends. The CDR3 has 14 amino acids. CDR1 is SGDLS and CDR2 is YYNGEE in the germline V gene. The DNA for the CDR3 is TGTGCCAGCAGCGTAGACGGGAGTACAGATACGCAGTATTTT. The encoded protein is CASSVDGSTDTQYF.

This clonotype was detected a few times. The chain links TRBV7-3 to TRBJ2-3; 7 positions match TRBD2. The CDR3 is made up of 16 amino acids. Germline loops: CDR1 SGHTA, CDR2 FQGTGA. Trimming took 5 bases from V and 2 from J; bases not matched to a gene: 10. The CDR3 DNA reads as TGTGCCAGCAGCACCTTGACTAGCCCCGACACAGATACGCAGTATTTT. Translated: CASSTLTSPDTDTQYF.

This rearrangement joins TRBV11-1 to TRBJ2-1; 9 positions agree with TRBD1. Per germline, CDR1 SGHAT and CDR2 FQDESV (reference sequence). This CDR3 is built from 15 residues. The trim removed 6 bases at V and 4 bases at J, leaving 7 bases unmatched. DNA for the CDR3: TGTGCCAGCAGACGGGACAGGGAGGATTACAATGAGCAGTTCTTC. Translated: CASRRDREDYNEQFF.

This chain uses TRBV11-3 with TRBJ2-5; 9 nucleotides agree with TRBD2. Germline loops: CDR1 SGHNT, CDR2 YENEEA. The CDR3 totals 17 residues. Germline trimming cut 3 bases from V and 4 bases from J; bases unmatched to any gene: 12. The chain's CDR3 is CASSLRLAGTLGETQYF. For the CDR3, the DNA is TGTGCCAGCAGCTTGAGGCTAGCGGGGACCTTAGGAGAGACCCAGTACTTC. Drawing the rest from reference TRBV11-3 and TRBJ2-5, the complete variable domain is EAGVVQSPRYKIIEKKQPVAFWCNPISGHNTLYWYLQNLGQGPELLIRYENEEAVDDSQLPKDRFSAERLKGVDSTLKIQPAELGDSAVYLCASSLRLAGTLGETQYFGPGTRLLVL.

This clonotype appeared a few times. The CDR3 region is CASSELRGGNNEQFF. The CDR3 nucleotides read TGCGCCAGCAGTGAGTTACGGGGGGGCAACAATGAGCAGTTCTTC. This chain joins TRBV10-2 and TRBJ2-1; the match to TRBD2 covers 8 bases. The V gene's germline CDR1 is WSHSY and CDR2 SAAADI. The CDR3 has 15 residues. After removal of 1 base from V and 5 bases from J, the junction contained 4 bases not matched to a gene.

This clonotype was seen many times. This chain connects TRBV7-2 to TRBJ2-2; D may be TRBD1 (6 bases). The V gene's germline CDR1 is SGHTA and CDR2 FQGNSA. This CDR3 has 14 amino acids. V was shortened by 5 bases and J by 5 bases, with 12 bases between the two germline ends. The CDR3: CASSRQARTGELFF. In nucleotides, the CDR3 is TGTGCCAGCAGCCGACAGGCTAGAACCGGGGAGCTGTTTTTT.

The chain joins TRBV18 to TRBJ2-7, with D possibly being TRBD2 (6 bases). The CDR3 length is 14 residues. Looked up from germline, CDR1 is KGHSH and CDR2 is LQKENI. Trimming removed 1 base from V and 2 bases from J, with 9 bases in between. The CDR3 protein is CASSPHPGAYEQYF. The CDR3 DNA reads TGTGCCAGCTCACCACACCCGGGAGCCTACGAGCAGTACTTC.

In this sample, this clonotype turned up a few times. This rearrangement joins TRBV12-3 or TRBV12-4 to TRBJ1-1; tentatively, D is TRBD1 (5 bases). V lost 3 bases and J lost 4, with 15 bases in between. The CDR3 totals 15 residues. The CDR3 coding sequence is TGTGCCAGCAGTTTCCCCGTACAGGAAGGCACTGAAGCTTTCTTT. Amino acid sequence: CASSFPVQEGTEAFF.

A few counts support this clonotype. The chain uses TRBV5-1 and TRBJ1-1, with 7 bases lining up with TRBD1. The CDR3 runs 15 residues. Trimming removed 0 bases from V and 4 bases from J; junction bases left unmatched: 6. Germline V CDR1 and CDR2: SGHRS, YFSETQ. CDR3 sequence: CASSLEDRVGTEAFF. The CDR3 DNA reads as TGCGCCAGCAGCTTGGAAGACAGGGTGGGCACTGAAGCTTTCTTT.

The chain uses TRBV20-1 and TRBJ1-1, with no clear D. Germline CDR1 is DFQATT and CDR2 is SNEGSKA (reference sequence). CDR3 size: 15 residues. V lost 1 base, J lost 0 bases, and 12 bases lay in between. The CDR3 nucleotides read TGCAGTGCTAGAGGAAACAGCTTGATGAACACTGAAGCTTTCTTT. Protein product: CSARGNSLMNTEAFF.

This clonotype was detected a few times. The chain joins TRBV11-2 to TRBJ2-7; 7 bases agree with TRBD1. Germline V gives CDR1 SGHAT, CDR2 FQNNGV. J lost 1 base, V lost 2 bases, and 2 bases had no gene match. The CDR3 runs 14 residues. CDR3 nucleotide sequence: TGTGCCAGCAGCTTATGGGACAGATCCTACGAGCAGTACTTC. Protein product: CASSLWDRSYEQYF. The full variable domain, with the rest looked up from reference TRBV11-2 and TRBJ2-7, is EAGVAQSPRYKIIEKRQSVAFWCNPISGHATLYWYQQILGQGPKLLIQFQNNGVVDDSQLPKDRFSAERLKGVDSTLKIQPAKLEDSAVYLCASSLWDRSYEQYFGPGTRLTVT.

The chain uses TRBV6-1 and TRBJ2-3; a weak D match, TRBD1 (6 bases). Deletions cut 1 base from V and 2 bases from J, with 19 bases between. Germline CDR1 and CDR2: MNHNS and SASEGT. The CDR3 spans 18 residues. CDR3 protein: CASSEDSGQPMNTDTQYF. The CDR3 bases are TGTGCCAGCAGTGAAGACTCGGGACAACCGATGAACACAGATACGCAGTATTTT.

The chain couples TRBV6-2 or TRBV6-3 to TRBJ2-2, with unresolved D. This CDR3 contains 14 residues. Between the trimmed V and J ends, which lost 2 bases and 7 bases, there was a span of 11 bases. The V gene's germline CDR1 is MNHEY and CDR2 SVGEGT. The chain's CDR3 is CASSYALVGGELFF. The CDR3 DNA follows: TGTGCCAGCAGTTACGCGCTAGTCGGCGGGGAGCTGTTTTTT.

CDR3 DNA: TGTGCCAGCAGTGAGGGCGACAGTGGCAATCAGCCCCAGCATTTT. This encodes CASSEGDSGNQPQHF. V and J are TRBV6-1 and TRBJ1-5, with D possibly matching TRBD1 (5 bases). The CDR3 runs to 15 residues. Trimming left V 3 bases short and J 2 bases short, with 11 bases between. Germline lookup yields CDR1 MNHNS and CDR2 SASEGT.

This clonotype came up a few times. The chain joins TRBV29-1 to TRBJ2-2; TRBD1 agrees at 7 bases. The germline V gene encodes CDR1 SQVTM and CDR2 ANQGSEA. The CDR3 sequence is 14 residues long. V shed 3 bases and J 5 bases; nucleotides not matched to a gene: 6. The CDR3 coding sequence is TGCAGCGTTGAGTCCGGGACAGCTACCGGGGAGCTGTTTTTT. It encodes CSVESGTATGELFF.

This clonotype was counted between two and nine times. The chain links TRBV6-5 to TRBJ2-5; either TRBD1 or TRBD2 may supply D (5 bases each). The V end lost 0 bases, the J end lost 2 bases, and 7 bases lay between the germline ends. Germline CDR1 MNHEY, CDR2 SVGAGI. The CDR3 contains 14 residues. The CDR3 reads CASSYSGGQETQYF. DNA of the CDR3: TGTGCCAGCAGTTACTCTGGGGGTCAAGAGACCCAGTACTTC.

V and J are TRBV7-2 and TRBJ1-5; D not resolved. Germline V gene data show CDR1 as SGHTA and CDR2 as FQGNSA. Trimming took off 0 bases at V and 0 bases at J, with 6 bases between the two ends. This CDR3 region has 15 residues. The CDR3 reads CASSLARDSNQPQHF. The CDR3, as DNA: TGTGCCAGCAGCTTAGCTCGAGATAGCAATCAGCCCCAGCATTTT.

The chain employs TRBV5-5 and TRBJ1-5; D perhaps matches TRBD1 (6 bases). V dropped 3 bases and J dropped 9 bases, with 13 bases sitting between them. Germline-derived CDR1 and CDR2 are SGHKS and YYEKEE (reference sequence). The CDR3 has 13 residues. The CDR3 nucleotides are TGTGCCAGCAGCTCACAACAGGGCGCGCCCCAGCATTTT. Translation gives CASSSQQGAPQHF.

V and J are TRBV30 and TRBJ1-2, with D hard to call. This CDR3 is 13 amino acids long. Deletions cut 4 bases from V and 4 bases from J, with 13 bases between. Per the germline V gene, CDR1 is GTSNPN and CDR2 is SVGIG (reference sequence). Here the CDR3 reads CAWNGQATYGYTF. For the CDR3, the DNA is TGTGCCTGGAATGGTCAGGCTACCTATGGCTACACCTTC. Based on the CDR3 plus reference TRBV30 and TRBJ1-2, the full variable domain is SQTIHQWPATLVQPVGSPLSLECTVEGTSNPNLYWYRQAAGRGLQLLFYSVGIGQISSEVPQNLSASRPQDRQFILSSKKLLLSDSGFYLCAWNGQATYGYTFGSGTRLTVV.

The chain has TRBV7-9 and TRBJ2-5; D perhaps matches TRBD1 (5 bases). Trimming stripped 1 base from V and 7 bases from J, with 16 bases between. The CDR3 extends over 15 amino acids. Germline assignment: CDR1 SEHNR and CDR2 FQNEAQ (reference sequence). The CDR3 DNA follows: TGTGCCAGCAGCTTAGGCCCCCTAGGGGCAGGGACCCAGTACTTC. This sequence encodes CASSLGPLGAGTQYF.

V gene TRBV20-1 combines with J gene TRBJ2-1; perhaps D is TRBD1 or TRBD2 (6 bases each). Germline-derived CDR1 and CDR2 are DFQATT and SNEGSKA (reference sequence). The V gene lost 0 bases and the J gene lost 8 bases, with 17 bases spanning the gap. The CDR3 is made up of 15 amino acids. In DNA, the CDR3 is TGCAGTGCTAGAGAGGGGGGCTTTTTATTTGATGAGCAGTTCTTC. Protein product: CSAREGGFLFDEQFF.

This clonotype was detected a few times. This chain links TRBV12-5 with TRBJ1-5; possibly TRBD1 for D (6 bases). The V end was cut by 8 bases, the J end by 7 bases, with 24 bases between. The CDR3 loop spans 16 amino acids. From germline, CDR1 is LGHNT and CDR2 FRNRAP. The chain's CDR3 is CASSFAVGGPGQPQHF. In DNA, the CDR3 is TGTGCTAGTTCATTCGCGGTGGGGGGCCCAGGGCAGCCCCAGCATTTT.

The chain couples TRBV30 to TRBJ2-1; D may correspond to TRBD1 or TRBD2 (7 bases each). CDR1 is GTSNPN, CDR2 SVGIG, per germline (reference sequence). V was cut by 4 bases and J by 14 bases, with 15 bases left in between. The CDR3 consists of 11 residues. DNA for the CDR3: TGTGCCTGGAACAGGGGAGGGTTTGAGTTCTTC. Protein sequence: CAWNRGGFEFF.

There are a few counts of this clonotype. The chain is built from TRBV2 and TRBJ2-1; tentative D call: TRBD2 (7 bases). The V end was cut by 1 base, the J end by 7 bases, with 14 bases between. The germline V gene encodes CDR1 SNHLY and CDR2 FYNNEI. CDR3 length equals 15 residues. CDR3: CASSEVGGLSNEQFF. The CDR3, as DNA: TGTGCCAGCAGTGAAGTGGGGGGGCTCTCGAATGAGCAGTTCTTC.

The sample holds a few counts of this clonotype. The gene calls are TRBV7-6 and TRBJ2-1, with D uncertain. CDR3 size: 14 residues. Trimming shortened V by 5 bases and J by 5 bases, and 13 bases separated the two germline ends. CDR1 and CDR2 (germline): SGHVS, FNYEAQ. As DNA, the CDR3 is TGTGCCAGCAGCCCCATAGACCGACACAATGAGCAGTTCTTC. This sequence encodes CASSPIDRHNEQFF.